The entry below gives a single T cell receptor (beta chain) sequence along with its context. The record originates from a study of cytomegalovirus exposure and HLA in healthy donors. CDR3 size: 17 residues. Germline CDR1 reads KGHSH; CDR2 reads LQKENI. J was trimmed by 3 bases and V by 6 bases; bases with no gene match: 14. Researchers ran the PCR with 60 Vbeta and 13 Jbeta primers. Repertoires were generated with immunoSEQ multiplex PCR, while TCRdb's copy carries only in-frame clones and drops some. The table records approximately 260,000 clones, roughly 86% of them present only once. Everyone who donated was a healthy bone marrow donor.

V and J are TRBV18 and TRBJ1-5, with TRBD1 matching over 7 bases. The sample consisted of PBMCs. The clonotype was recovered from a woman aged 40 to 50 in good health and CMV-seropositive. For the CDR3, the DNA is TGTGCCAGCTCCCACGGGGACCTCAGGGGGAACAATCAGCCCCAGCATTTT. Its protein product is CASSHGDLRGNNQPQHF.